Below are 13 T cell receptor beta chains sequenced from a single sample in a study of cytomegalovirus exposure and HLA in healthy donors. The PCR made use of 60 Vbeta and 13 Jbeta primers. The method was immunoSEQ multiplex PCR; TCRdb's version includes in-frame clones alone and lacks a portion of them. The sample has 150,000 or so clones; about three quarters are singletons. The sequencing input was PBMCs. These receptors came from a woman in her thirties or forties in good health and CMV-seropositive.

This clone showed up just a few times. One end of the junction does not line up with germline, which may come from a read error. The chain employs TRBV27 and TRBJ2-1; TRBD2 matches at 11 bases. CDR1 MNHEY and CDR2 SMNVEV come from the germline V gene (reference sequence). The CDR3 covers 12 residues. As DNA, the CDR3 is TGTGCCAGCAGAGGGCTACTAGCGGGGGTAGTCTTC. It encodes CASRGLLAGVVF.

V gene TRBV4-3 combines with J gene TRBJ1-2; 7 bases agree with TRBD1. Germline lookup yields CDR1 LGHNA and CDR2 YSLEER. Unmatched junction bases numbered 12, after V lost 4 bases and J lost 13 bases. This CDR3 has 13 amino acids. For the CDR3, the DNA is TGCGCCAGCAGCCCTGAGGGGGCTGAAGGTCGCACCTTC. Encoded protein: CASSPEGAEGRTF.

Here the CDR3 DNA reads TGTGCCAGCAGCCAAGTTTCACTAGCAGACGAGCAGTACTTC. Protein product: CASSQVSLADEQYF. V is TRBV14 and J is TRBJ2-7; a possible D gene is TRBD2 (6 bases). Germline-derived CDR1 and CDR2 are SGHDN and FVKESK. CDR3 length equals 14 residues. V was cut by 1 base and J by 5 bases, with 12 bases left in between.

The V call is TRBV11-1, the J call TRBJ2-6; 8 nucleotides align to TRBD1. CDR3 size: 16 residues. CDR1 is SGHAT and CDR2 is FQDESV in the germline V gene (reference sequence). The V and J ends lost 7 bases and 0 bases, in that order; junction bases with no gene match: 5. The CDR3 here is CASTGGISSGANVLTF. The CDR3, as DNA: TGTGCCAGCACAGGGGGCATCAGCTCTGGGGCCAACGTCCTGACTTTC. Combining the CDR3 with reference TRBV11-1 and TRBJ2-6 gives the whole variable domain EAEVAQSPRYKITEKSQAVAFWCDPISGHATLYWYRQILGQGPELLVQFQDESVVDDSQLPKDRFSAERLKGVDSTLKIQPAELGDSAMYLCASTGGISSGANVLTFGAGSRLTVL.

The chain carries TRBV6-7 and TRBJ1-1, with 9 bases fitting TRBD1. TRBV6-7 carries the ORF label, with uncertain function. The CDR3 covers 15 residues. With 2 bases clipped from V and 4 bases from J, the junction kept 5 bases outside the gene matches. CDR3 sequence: CASSYGGQGGTEAFF. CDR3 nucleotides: TGTGCCAGCAGTTACGGGGGACAGGGTGGCACTGAAGCTTTCTTT.

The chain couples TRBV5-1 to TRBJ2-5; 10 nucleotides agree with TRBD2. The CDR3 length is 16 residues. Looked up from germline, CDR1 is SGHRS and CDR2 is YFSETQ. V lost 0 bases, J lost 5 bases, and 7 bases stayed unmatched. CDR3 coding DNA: TGCGCCAGCAGCTTGGATCCAGCGGGGGGGCCGGAGACCCAGTACTTC. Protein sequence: CASSLDPAGGPETQYF.

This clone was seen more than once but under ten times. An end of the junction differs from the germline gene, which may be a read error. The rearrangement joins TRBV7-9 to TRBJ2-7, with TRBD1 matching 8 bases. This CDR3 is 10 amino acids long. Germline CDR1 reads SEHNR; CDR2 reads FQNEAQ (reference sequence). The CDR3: CSSSLQGVYF. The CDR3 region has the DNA TGTTCCAGCAGCTTACAGGGGGTCTACTTC. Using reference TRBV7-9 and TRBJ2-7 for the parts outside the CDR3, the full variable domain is DTGVSQNPRHKITKRGQNVTFRCDPISEHNRLYWYRQTLGQGPEFLTYFQNEAQLEKSRLLSDRFSAERPKGSFSTLEIQRTEQGDSAMYLCSSSLQGVYFGPGTRLTVT.

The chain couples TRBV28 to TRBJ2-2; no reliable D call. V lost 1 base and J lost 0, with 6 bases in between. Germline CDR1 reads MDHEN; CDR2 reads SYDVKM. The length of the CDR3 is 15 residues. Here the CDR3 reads CASSLYQSNTGELFF. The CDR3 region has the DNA TGTGCCAGCAGTTTATATCAGTCGAACACCGGGGAGCTGTTTTTT.

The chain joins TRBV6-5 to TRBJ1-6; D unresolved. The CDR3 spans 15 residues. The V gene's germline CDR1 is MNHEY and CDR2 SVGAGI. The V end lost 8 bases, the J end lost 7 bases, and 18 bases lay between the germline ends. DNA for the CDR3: TGTGCCAGCGCCCGCAGAGGAGGAGGCAATTCACCCCTCCACTTT. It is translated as CASARRGGGNSPLHF.

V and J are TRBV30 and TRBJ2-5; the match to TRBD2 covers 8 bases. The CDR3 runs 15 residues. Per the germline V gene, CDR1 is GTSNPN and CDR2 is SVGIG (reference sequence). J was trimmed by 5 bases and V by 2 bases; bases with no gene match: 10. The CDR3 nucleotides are TGTGCCTGGAGTTTAACGCGGGGGGCAATGGAGACCCAGTACTTC. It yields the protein CAWSLTRGAMETQYF.

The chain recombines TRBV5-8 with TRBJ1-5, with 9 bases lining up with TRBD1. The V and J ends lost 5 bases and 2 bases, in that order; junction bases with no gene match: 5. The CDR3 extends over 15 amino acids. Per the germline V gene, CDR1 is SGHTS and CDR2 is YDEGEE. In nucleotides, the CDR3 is TGTGCCAGCAGATCCCGGACAGGGGGCAATCAGCCCCAGCATTTT. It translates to CASRSRTGGNQPQHF.

The CDR3 DNA reads as TGTGCCAGCAGCCCTGGGTTACAGGGCAACAATGAAAAACTGTTTTTT. Amino acids: CASSPGLQGNNEKLFF. The V call is TRBV7-9, the J call TRBJ1-4, with D perhaps matching TRBD1 (6 bases). CDR1 and CDR2 from the germline V gene are SEHNR and FQNEAQ (reference sequence). V was shortened by 5 bases and J by 5 bases, with 18 bases between the two germline ends. The CDR3 is 16 amino acids. Full variable domain (missing parts from reference TRBV7-9 and TRBJ1-4): DTGVSQNPRHKITKRGQNVTFRCDPISEHNRLYWYRQTLGQGPEFLTYFQNEAQLEKSRLLSDRFSAERPKGSFSTLEIQRTEQGDSAMYLCASSPGLQGNNEKLFFGSGTQLSVL.

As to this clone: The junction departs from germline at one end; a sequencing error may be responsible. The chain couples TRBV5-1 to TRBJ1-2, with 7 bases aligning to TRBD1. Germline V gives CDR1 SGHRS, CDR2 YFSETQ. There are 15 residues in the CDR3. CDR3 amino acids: CASSLGQKNNYGHTF. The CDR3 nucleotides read TGCGCCAGCAGTTTGGGACAGAAGAATAACTATGGCCACACCTTC.